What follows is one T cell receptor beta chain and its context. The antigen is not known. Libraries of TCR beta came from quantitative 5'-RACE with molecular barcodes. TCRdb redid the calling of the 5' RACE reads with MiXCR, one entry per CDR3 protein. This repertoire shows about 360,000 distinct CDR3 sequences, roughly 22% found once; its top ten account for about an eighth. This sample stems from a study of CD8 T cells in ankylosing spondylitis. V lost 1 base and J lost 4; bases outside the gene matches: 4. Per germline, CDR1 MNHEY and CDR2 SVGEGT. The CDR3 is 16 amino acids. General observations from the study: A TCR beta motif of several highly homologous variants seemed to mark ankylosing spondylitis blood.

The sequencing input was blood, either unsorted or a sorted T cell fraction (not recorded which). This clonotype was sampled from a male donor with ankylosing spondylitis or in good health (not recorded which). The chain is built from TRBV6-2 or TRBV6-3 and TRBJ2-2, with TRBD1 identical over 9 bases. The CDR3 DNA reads TGTGCCAGCAGTTACTACAGGGGGCTGGGCACCGGGGAGCTGTTTTTT. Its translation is CASSYYRGLGTGELFF.